Below are 13 T cell receptor beta chains sequenced from a single sample in a study of T cell changes during pregnancy in multiple sclerosis. Sequencing was performed with immunoSEQ multiplex PCR; in TCRdb, only in-frame clones are kept and a portion is missing. The sample carries some 25,000 clones, more than 85% recorded once. Here the sequenced sample was CD4+ T cells from peripheral blood mononuclear cells, taken in the second trimester of pregnancy. The receptors stem from a female donor in good health, enrolled as a control in a pregnancy study.

V gene TRBV25-1 combines with J gene TRBJ1-5, with a weak D call TRBD1 (6 bases). CDR1 MGHDK and CDR2 SYGVNS come from the germline V gene. The length of the CDR3 is 15 residues. The V and J ends lost 2 bases and 7 bases respectively, with 15 bases between them. This CDR3 reads CASSERGGHGQPQHF. The CDR3, as DNA: TGTGCCAGCAGTGAAAGGGGGGGGCATGGACAGCCCCAGCATTTT.

This clone was seen only once. The chain joins TRBV4-1 to TRBJ2-1, with TRBD2 identical over 10 bases. The length of the CDR3 is 17 residues. Per germline, CDR1 MGHRA and CDR2 YSYEKL. Losses at the gene ends were 2 bases for V and 5 bases for J; bases not matched to a gene: 9. CDR3 sequence reads: CASSQPTSGRENNEQFF. CDR3 DNA: TGCGCCAGCAGCCAACCGACCAGCGGGAGGGAAAACAATGAGCAGTTCTTC.

The V and J genes are TRBV30 and TRBJ2-3, with unresolved D. Trimming stripped 6 bases from V and 2 bases from J, with 9 bases between. The CDR3 sequence is 12 residues long. Germline values: CDR1 GTSNPN, CDR2 SVGIG (reference sequence). In DNA form, the CDR3 reads TGTGCCTGCCAAGCTAACACAGATACGCAGTATTTT. Amino acids: CACQANTDTQYF.

The chain carries TRBV2 and TRBJ2-7, with 11 bases matching TRBD2. With V trimmed by 6 bases and J by 6 bases, 7 bases remained unmatched. The CDR3 length is 14 residues. Looked up from germline, CDR1 is SNHLY and CDR2 is FYNNEI. CDR3 in amino acids: CASRGTSGSGEQYF. The CDR3 region has the DNA TGTGCCAGCAGGGGTACTAGCGGGAGTGGCGAGCAGTACTTC.

The chain employs TRBV4-2 and TRBJ2-7, with 9 bases fitting TRBD2. The CDR3 consists of 16 residues. The germline CDR1 and CDR2 sequences are LGHNA and YNFKEQ. V gave up 1 base and J gave up 2 bases; unmatched junction bases: 6. CDR3: CASSQAASGAAYEQYF. The CDR3, as DNA: TGTGCCAGCAGCCAAGCGGCTAGCGGGGCTGCCTACGAGCAGTACTTC.

The genes are TRBV10-3 and TRBJ1-3; D is perhaps TRBD1 (5 bases). The germline V and J ends were trimmed by 10 bases and 0 bases, with 19 bases remaining between them. The germline V gene has CDR1 ENHRY and CDR2 SYGVKD. This CDR3 spans 16 amino acids. This CDR3 reads CATGQGAAASGNTIYF. CDR3 DNA sequence: TGTGCCACAGGCCAAGGGGCGGCTGCCTCTGGAAACACCATATATTTT.

This clone was counted only a few times. The rearrangement joins TRBV9 to TRBJ2-7; D not resolved. The germline CDR1 and CDR2 sequences are SGDLS and YYNGEE. This CDR3 is built from 13 residues. V was cut by 3 bases and J by 3 bases, with 10 bases left in between. CDR3 region: CASSADLNYEQYF. Here the CDR3 DNA reads TGTGCCAGCAGCGCTGACTTAAACTACGAGCAGTACTTC.

The J gene is TRBJ1-2, the V gene TRBV5-1; maybe TRBD1 (5 bases). V lost 7 bases, J lost 8 bases, and 24 bases lay in between. CDR3 length: 15 amino acids. The germline gives CDR1 SGHRS, CDR2 YFSETQ. The CDR3 region is CASGGGAGTAEGYTF. Written as DNA, the CDR3 is TGCGCCAGCGGGGGAGGGGCAGGAACTGCTGAAGGCTACACCTTC.

The CDR3: CASSGNMNTEAFF. The CDR3 DNA is TGTGCCTCCTCAGGGAACATGAACACTGAAGCTTTCTTT. The V and J genes are TRBV2 and TRBJ1-1; a possible D gene is TRBD1 (5 bases). CDR3 length equals 13 residues. Germline CDR1 reads SNHLY; CDR2 reads FYNNEI. With 11 bases removed from V and 0 bases from J, the gap between germline ends came to 13 bases.

V is TRBV6-5 and J is TRBJ2-7; D possibly corresponds to TRBD2 (6 bases). Germline CDR1 and CDR2: MNHEY and SVGAGI. The V and J ends lost 7 bases and 1 base respectively, with 11 bases between them. This CDR3 region has 13 residues. The CDR3 is CASTGSGSYEQYF. The CDR3 DNA sequence: TGTGCCAGCACCGGTAGCGGTTCCTACGAGCAGTACTTC.

This clone was recorded once. This chain's CDR3 is CASGTGGDTQYF. CDR3 sequence (DNA): TGTGCCAGCGGCACAGGGGGGGATACGCAGTATTTT. The chain uses TRBV6-5 and TRBJ2-3; 8 bases are shared with TRBD1. Germline loops: CDR1 MNHEY, CDR2 SVGAGI. The CDR3 covers 12 residues. V was pared by 8 bases and J by 6 bases, with 4 bases of the junction left unmatched.

The V call is TRBV5-6, the J call TRBJ2-5, with D maybe TRBD1 (5 bases). Trimming pared 1 base from V and 7 bases from J, leaving 14 bases between. This CDR3 spans 14 amino acids. Germline V gene sequence: CDR1 SGHDT, CDR2 YYEEEE. The CDR3 is CASSLSGPRGTQYF. The CDR3 DNA follows: TGTGCCAGCAGCTTGTCTGGCCCAAGGGGGACCCAGTACTTC.

The rearrangement joins TRBV7-8 to TRBJ1-5, with 10 bases identical to TRBD1. The CDR3 runs 17 residues. The ends lost 4 bases at V and 5 bases at J; junction bases unmatched: 11. Germline assignment: CDR1 SGHVS and CDR2 FQNEAQ. CDR3 sequence reads: CASSSDRGLKGDQPQHF. In DNA, the CDR3 is TGTGCCAGCAGCTCCGACAGGGGGCTCAAGGGGGATCAGCCCCAGCATTTT. Full variable domain (rest looked up from reference TRBV7-8 and TRBJ1-5): GAGVSQSPRYKVAKRGQDVALRCDPISGHVSLFWYQQALGQGPEFLTYFQNEAQLDKSGLPSDRFFAERPEGSVSTLKIQRTQQEDSAVYLCASSSDRGLKGDQPQHFGDGTRLSIL.